The entry below describes one T cell receptor beta chain. It lacks a known antigen. No base quality values were provided; no much bigger clone lies one nucleotide off. The record originates from a study of immune cell composition in non-small cell lung cancer (dated by TCRdb to about 2017). Context from the whole study: To assign histologic subtype, which was mostly lung adenocarcinoma or squamous cell carcinoma, H&E was combined with p63, CK5, Napsin A and TTF-1 immunohistochemistry. Using Adaptive Biotechnologies, the researchers ran TCR-beta sequencing on approximately 36 paired NSCLC tumour and non-adjacent lung specimens, along with some 25 tumour-only specimens. For supplementary cohort #1, made up of under 12 lung adenocarcinoma cases, paired tumour/lung TCR-beta sequencing was done and TIL populations were generated so that tumour reactivity could be assessed. Several tumour specimens that had TCR-beta data belonged to rare histological subtypes and were left out of the subtype comparisons. Overall study results and their limits: No significant correlation was found between tumour TCR-beta clonality and smoking pack-years. The reactivity cohort contained only 10 or so cases, and the tumour-reactive clones were not shown to have sequences in common with the dominant in vivo tumour-associated clones. Top 10 clone scores and productive clonality were significantly higher in lung squamous cell carcinoma than in lung adenocarcinoma tumours. In approximately 10 adenocarcinoma cases, a strong correlation was found between maximal tumour-associated clone frequency and TIL tumour reactivity, whereas no such correlation was found between overall clonality and TIL tumour reactivity. Tumour-associated clones >0.5% were found in nearly half of NSCLC cases, namely in around 36% of adenocarcinomas versus 60% to 85% of squamous carcinomas.

Frozen aliquots of unsorted single-cell suspensions were used for genomic DNA extraction with the QIAamp DNA kit. Surgically resected non-small cell lung cancer tissue was used for the tumour samples. Tissues were received within 2 hours of resection and were immediately processed into single-cell suspensions. Tissue was broken up mechanically, digested enzymatically with DNase I, collagenase I and hyaluronidase for 25 to 35 minutes at 37 degrees C, and then filtered and RBC-lysed. The germline V gene encodes CDR1 SQVTM and CDR2 ANQGSEA. Spanning cysteine to phenylalanine, the CDR3 consists of 13 amino acids. Just CDR3 DNA is preserved here, 39 bases in frame from base 1. Trimming accounts for 6 bases at V and 4 bases at J, while the number of junction bases matched to no gene is 7. A two-step multiplex PCR was used to amplify TCR-beta CDR3 regions from genomic DNA, and Illumina-compatible adaptors were added in the second step. TCR-beta immunosequencing was performed on an Illumina platform as a commercial immunoSEQ service. Regarding the original processing steps: Repertoires were summarised by productive clonality and by Top 10 Clones, defined as the percentage of T-cell templates derived from the ten most frequent sequences. Productive clonality had a range of 0 to 1, where 1 means a monoclonal population. Sequences comprising at least 0.1% of tumour T-cell templates but absent from matched non-adjacent lung were defined as tumour-associated clones and were identified via log10 scatter plots. Student's t-tests were used for two-group comparisons, ANOVA was used for stages, and linear regression was used for relationships, with analyses conducted in GraphPad Prism7 and R. As stored in TCRdb, this immuneACCESS dataset retains in-frame rearrangements with V and J assigned. A fraction of the clones does not appear; measured against another copy, unresolved V genes explain less than half of the discrepancy, and the remainder lacks a known reason. The DNA was the basis for D and trimming; V, J and clone size are from that table. The sample has over 3,500 clones on record, approximately 70% of them singletons. About 8% of the sample comes from the top ten.

The V and J genes are TRBV29-1 and TRBJ2-5, with 8 bases aligning to TRBD2. The sample was lung tumor tissue. This sequence was found in a human donor with non-small cell lung cancer. The CDR3 loop reads CSVVGGAGETQYF. The DNA sequence follows: TGCAGCGTCGTCGGGGGGGCAGGAGAGACCCAGTACTTC.